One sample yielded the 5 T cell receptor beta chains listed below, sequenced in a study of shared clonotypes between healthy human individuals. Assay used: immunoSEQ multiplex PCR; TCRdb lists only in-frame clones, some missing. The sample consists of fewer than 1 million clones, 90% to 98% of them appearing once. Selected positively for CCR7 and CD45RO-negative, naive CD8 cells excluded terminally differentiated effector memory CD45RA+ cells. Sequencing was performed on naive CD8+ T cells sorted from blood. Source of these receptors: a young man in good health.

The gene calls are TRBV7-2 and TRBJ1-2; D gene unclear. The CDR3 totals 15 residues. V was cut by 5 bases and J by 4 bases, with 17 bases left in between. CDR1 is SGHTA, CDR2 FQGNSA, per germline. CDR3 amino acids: CASSPRPLFFYGYTF. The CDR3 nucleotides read TGTGCCAGCAGCCCCCGCCCACTATTTTTCTATGGCTACACCTTC.

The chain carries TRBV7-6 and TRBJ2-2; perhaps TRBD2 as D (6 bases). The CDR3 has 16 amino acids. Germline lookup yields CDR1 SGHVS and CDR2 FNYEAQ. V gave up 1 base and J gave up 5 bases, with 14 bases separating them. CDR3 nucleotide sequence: TGTGCCAGCAGCTTAGAGGCGCGGGGCCGGACCGGGGAGCTGTTTTTT. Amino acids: CASSLEARGRTGELFF.

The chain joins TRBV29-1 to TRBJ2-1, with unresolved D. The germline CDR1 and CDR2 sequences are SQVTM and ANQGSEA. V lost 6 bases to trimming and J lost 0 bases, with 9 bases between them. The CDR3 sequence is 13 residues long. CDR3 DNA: TGCAGCGTAGCCAAGAGCTCCTACAATGAGCAGTTCTTC. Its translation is CSVAKSSYNEQFF.

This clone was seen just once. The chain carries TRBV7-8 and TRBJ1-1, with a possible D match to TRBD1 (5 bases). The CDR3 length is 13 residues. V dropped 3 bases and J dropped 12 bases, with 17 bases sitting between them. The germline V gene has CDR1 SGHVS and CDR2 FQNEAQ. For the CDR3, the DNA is TGTGCCAGCAGCTTGAGGGGCCTCAGGGAACCTTTCTTT. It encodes CASSLRGLREPFF.

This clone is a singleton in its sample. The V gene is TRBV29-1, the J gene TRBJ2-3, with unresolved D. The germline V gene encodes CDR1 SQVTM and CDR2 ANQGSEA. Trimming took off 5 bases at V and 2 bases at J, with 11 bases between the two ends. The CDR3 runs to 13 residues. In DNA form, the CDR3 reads TGCAGCGTTCGGCCATCCGACACAGATACGCAGTATTTT. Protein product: CSVRPSDTDTQYF.